This TCR beta chain originates from a study of T cells in Graves' hyperthyroidism and ophthalmopathy (dated by TCRdb to between 2018 and 2021). Regarding the study in general: Peripheral blood was sampled at the time of initial diagnosis, prior to any treatment. To identify distinguishing TCR V-J signatures, a discovery cohort of roughly 100 patients was used, comprising 43 with Graves' ophthalmopathy and approximately 57 with stable Graves' hyperthyroidism. The 100 discovery patients were randomly split 7:3 into training and test sets. Prospective prediction of ophthalmopathy was tested in an independent validation cohort of 18 to 20 hyperthyroidism patients and roughly 16 patients who later progressed to ophthalmopathy. According to the paper, TCR Vbeta CDR3 sequencing was carried out on 135 peripheral blood samples, which came from approximately 43 ophthalmopathy, fewer than 80 hyperthyroidism and roughly 17 progressor patients. After blood sampling, hyperthyroidism patients were treated with methimazole at a starting dose of 30 mg daily, and ophthalmopathy patients were treated with high-dose intravenous methylprednisolone. In addition, the study compared T-cell repertoires in thyroid tissue and in blood from six Graves' hyperthyroidism patients.

Amplification of TCR beta CDR3 regions was carried out from RNA transcripts. The TCR CDR3 was subjected to a first round of RT-PCR using the HTBI primer set and the Qiagen OneStep RT-PCR kit. Libraries were constructed in a second round of multiplex PCR, after which size selection and purification were performed. Libraries were sequenced paired-end with 100 bp reads on an Illumina HiSeq2000. The authors' analysis ran thus. SOAPnuke was used to process the raw data, throwing out any read that contained adapters or uncalled bases, had a mean Phred below 15, or lacked an exact constant-primer or identifier match. COPE v1.2.5 was used to merge the high-quality paired reads, and each unique nucleotide sequence was defined as a clonotype. Clonotypes were aligned to IMGT TRBV, TRBD and TRBJ reference segments using MiTCR v1.1. Only V-J combinations with frequency above 0.0001, covering 99% to 99.2% of repertoires, were analysed. The TCS score was defined as the ratio of F50 (clonal expansion) to E x V (chaos), calculated using BLOSUM62-based TCRdist between CDR3 peptides within each V-J. Welch's t-statistics and random forest reduced around 550 V-J features to 13, which were used in a naive Bayes classifier (R e1071). TCRdb reprocessing: public reads trimmed at Q25 with fastp, clones called with MiXCR, in-frame beta chains kept. A single entry per CDR3 protein holds the most common genes and DNA from its merged rows. It is TCRdb's table, rather than the study itself, that gives the V and J calls and clone size. This sample is represented by under 350,000 distinct CDR3 sequences; 21% of them were singletons. The ten top clones hold under 55% of the sample.

What the research found in general, with its limitations: In validation, the model predicted progression to ophthalmopathy with about 71% sensitivity and approximately 74% specificity, a median of 6.5 months before onset. Sample size was not statistically predetermined, and investigators were not blinded to group allocation. Blood samples also contained most of the expanded thyroid clonotypes (frequency above 0.001), which suggests that blood repertoires may reflect thyroid immune responses. Ophthalmopathy was separated from stable hyperthyroidism by a 13 V-J signature model, with over 85% sensitivity and 81% to 82% specificity obtained in cross-validation and 80%/75% obtained in testing.

This clonotype was recorded at least ten times. Its binding antigen is unknown. No much larger clone is present one base from it, and per-base qualities are unavailable. Stable Graves' hyperthyroidism was defined as no progression to ophthalmopathy during 18 months of follow-up. Hyperthyroidism patients were newly diagnosed, with disease duration under 2 months, and aged 18 to 65 years. Any patient with an uncontrolled infection, another autoimmune disease, pregnancy or lactation was excluded. Diagnoses were established on the basis of clinical symptoms, serum thyroxine and TRAb, thyroid ultrasound, and orbital computed tomography. PBMCs were isolated from 10 ml of fresh peripheral blood by Ficoll-Paque density gradient centrifugation. Trizol reagent was used to extract total RNA, and RNA quality was then checked on an Agilent 2100 Bioanalyzer. The material sequenced was blood. The source of this sequence is a woman aged 45-65 years with Graves' hyperthyroidism.

The CDR3 corresponds to CASSSDTLGEQYF. The bases read TGTGCCAGCAGCTCGGACACTCTGGGCGAGCAGTACTTC. The chain employs TRBV7-9 and TRBJ2-7; TRBD1 might be the D gene, on 5 matching bases. In the germline V gene (reference sequence), CDR1 corresponds to SEHNR and CDR2 to FQNEAQ. Taken from cysteine to phenylalanine, the CDR3 has 13 residues. The entry retains the CDR3 DNA only, 39 bases that are in frame from base 1. The V and J ends are trimmed by 4 bases and 6 bases, leaving 13 bases between them.